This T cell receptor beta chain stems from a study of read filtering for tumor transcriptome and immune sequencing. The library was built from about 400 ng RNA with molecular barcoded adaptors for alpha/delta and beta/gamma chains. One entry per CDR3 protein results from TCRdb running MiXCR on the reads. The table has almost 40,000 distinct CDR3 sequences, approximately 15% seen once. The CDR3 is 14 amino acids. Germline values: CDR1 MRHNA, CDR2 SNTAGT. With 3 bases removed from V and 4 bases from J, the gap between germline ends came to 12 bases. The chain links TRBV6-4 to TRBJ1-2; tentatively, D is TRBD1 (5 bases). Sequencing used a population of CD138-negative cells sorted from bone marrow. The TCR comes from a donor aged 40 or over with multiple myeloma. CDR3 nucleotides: TGTGCCAGCAGTGAATGGGCAGGGATCTATGGCTACACCTTC. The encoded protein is CASSEWAGIYGYTF.